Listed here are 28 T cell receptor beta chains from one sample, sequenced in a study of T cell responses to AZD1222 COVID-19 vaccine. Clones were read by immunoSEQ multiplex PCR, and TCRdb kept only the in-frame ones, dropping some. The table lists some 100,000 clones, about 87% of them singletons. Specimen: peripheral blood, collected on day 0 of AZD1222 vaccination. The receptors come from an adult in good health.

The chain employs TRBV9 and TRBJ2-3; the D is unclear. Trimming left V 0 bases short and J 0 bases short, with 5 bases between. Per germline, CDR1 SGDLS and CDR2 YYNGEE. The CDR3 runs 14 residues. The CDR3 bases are TGTGCCAGCAGCGTAGTGGGCAGCACAGATACGCAGTATTTT. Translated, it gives CASSVVGSTDTQYF.

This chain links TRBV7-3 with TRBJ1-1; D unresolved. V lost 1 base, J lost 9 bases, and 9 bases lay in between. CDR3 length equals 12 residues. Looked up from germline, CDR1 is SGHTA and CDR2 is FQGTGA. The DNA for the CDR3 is TGTGCCAGCAGCTTAATAGGCGGGCAAGCTTTCTTT. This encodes CASSLIGGQAFF.

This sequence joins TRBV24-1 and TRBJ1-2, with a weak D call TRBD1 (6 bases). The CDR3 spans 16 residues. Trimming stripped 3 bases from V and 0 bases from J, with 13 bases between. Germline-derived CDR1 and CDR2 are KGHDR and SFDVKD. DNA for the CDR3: TGTGCCACCAGTGATCCCGGGAGGGGGACTAACTATGGCTACACCTTC. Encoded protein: CATSDPGRGTNYGYTF.

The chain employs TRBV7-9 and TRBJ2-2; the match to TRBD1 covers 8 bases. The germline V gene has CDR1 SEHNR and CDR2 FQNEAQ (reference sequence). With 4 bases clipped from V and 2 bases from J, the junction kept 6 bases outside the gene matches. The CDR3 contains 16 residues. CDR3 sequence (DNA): TGTGCCAGCAGCTCGACCGGGACAGGCAACACCGGGGAGCTGTTTTTT. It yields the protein CASSSTGTGNTGELFF.

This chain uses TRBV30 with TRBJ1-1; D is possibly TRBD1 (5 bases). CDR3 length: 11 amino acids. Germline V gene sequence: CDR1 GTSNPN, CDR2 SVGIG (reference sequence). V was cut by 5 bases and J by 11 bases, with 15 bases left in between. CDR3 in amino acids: CAWDGTGSAFF. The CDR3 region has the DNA TGTGCCTGGGACGGGACGGGGTCGGCTTTCTTT.

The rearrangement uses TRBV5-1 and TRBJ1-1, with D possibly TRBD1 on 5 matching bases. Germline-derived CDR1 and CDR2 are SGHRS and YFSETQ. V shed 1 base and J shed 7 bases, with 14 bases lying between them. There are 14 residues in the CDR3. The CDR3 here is CASSLTGTPNEAFF. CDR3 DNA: TGCGCCAGCAGCTTGACAGGAACGCCAAATGAAGCTTTCTTT.

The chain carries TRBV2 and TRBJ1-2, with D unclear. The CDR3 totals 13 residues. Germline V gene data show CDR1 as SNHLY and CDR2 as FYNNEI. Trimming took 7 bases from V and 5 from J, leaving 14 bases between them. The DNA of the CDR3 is TGTGCCAGCATCCGGTTAGATCGGTATGGCTACACCTTC. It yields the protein CASIRLDRYGYTF.

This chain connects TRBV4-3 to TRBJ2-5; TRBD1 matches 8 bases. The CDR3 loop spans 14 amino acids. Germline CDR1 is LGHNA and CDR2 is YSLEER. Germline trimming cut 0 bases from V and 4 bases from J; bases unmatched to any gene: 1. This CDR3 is CASSQDTGGETQYF. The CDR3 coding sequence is TGCGCCAGCAGCCAAGACACAGGGGGAGAGACCCAGTACTTC.

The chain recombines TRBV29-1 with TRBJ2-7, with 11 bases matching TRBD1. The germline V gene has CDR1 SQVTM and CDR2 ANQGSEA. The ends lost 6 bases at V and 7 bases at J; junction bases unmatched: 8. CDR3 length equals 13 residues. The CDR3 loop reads CSVVRDRGSEQYF. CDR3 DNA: TGCAGCGTCGTCAGGGACAGGGGGAGTGAGCAGTACTTC.

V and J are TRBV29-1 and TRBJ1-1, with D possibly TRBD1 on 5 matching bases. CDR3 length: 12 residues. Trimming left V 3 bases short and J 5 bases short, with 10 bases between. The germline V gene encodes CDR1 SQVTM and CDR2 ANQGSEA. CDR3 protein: CSVEPRGTEAFF. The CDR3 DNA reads TGCAGCGTTGAGCCCCGGGGGACTGAAGCTTTCTTT.

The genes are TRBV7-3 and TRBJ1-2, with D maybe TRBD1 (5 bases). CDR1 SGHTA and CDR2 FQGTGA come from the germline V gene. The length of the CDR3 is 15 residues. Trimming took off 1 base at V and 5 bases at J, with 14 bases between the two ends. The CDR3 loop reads CASSLKGKEGYGYTF. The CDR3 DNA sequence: TGTGCCAGCAGCTTAAAGGGGAAGGAGGGGTATGGCTACACCTTC.

DNA for the CDR3: TGTGCCAGTAGTATAGATCGTGGTGCCTCCGGGGAGCTGTTTTTT. Protein: CASSIDRGASGELFF. The rearrangement joins TRBV19 to TRBJ2-2; D not resolved. CDR1 and CDR2 from the germline V gene are LNHDA and SQIVND (reference sequence). V lost 0 bases and J 6 bases, leaving 11 bases between the germline ends. The CDR3 is 15 amino acids.

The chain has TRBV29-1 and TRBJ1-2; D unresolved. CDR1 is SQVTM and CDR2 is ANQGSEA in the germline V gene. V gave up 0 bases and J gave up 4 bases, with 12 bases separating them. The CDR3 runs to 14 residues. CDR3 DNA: TGCAGCGTTGAAGAAGTTGGGAAGGTCTATGGCTACACCTTC. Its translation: CSVEEVGKVYGYTF.

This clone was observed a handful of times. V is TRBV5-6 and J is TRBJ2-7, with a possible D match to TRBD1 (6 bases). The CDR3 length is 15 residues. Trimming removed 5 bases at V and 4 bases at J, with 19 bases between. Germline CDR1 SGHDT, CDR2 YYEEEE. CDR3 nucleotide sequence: TGTGCCAGCAGTACGCAGGGGTCCTTTTTTTACGAGCAGTACTTC. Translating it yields CASSTQGSFFYEQYF.

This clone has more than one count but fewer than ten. The DNA of the CDR3 is TGTGCCAGCAGCCAAGAAATTCATAATTCACCCCTCCACTTT. Translation gives CASSQEIHNSPLHF. The genes are TRBV3-1 (or the pseudogene TRBV3-2) and TRBJ1-6; D call uncertain. CDR1 LGHDT and CDR2 YNNKEL come from the germline V gene (reference sequence). The CDR3 is made up of 14 amino acids. The V gene lost 0 bases and the J gene lost 5 bases, with 5 bases spanning the gap.

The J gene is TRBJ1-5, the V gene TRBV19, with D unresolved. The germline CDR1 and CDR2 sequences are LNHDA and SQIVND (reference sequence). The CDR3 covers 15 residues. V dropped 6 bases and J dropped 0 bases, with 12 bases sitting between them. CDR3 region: CASRTGSYSNQPQHF. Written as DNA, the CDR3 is TGTGCCAGTAGGACCGGGTCTTATAGCAATCAGCCCCAGCATTTT.

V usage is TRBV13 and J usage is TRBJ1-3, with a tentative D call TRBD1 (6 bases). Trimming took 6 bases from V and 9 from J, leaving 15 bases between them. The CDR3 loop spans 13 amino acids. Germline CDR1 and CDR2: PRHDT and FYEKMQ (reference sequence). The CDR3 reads CASSWGALGTIYF. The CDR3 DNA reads TGTGCCAGCAGTTGGGGGGCCTTGGGCACCATATATTTT.

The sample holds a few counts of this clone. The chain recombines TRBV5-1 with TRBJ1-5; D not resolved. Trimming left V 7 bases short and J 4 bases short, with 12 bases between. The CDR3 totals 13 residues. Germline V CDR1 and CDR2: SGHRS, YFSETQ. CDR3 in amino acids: CASGRSPNQPQHF. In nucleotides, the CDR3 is TGCGCCAGCGGACGGAGCCCTAATCAGCCCCAGCATTTT.

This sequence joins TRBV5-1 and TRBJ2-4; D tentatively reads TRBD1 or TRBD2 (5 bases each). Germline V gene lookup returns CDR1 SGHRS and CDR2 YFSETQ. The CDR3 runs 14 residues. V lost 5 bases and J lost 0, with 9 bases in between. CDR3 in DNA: TGCGCCAGCAGGGCCGGGACAGCCAAAAACATTCAGTACTTC. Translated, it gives CASRAGTAKNIQYF.

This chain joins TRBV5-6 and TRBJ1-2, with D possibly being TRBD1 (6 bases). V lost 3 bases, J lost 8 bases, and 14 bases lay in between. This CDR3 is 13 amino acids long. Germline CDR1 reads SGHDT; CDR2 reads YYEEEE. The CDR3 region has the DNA TGTGCCAGCAGCTCTGCACAGGGAGGGGGCTACACCTTC. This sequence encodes CASSSAQGGGYTF.

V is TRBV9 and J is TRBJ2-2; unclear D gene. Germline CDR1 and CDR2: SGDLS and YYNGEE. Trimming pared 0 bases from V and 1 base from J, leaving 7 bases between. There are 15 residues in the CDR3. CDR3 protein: CASSVDDGNTGELFF. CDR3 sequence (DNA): TGTGCCAGCAGCGTAGACGACGGGAACACCGGGGAGCTGTTTTTT.

The chain's CDR3 is CASSLVQGRGLTNEKLFF. Written as DNA, the CDR3 is TGTGCCAGCAGCTTGGTGCAGGGTCGGGGACTGACTAATGAAAAACTGTTTTTT. V gene TRBV5-6 combines with J gene TRBJ1-4; maybe TRBD1 (5 bases). The V gene lost 0 bases and the J gene lost 2 bases, with 17 bases spanning the gap. The CDR3 has 18 residues. Germline CDR1 is SGHDT and CDR2 is YYEEEE.

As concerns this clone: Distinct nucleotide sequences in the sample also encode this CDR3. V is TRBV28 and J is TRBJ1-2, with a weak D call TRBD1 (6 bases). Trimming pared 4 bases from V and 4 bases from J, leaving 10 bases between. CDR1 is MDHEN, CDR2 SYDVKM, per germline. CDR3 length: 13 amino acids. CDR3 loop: CASSSQGGYGYTF. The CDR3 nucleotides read TGTGCCAGCAGTTCCCAAGGGGGCTATGGCTACACCTTC.

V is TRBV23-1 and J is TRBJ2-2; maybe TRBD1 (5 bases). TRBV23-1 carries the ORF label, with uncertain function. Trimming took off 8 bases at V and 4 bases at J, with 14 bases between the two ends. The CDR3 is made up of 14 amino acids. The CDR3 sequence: CASGHKKPTGELFF. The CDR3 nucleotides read TGCGCCAGCGGACACAAAAAACCCACCGGGGAGCTGTTTTTT.

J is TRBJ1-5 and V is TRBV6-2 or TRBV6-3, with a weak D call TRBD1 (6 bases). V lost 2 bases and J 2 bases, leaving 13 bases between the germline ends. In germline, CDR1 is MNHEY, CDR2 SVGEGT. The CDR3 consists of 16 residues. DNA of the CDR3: TGTGCCAGCAGTTACGGGGGGGGCACTGGCAATCAGCCCCAGCATTTT. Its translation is CASSYGGGTGNQPQHF.

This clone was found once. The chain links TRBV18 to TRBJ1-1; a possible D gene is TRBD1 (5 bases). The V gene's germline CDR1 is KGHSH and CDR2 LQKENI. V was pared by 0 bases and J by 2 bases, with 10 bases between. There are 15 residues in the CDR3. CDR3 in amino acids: CASSPPTGENTEAFF. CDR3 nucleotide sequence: TGTGCCAGCTCACCACCGACGGGGGAAAACACTGAAGCTTTCTTT.

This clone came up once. DNA for the CDR3: TGTGCCAGCAGCGTAGTCCTCGAGGACACCGTGAAAGCTTTCTTT. Translated: CASSVVLEDTVKAFF. The rearrangement links TRBV9 to TRBJ1-1; maybe TRBD1 (5 bases). CDR3 length equals 15 residues. V was shortened by 0 bases and J by 9 bases, with 18 bases between the two germline ends. CDR1 SGDLS and CDR2 YYNGEE come from the germline V gene.

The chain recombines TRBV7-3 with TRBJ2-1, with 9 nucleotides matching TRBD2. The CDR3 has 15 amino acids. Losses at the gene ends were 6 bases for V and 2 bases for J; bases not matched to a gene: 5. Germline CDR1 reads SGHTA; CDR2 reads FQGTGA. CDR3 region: CASSRLAGAYNEQFF. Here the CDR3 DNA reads TGTGCCAGCAGTCGATTAGCGGGGGCCTACAATGAGCAGTTCTTC.